This T cell receptor beta chain was documented in a study of tumor T cells in aggressive B-cell lymphoma. Measured with immunoSEQ multiplex PCR; TCRdb has only the in-frame clones, and not every one. The table records 1,000 or so clones, approximately 80% of them present only once. V gave up 4 bases and J gave up 8 bases; unmatched junction bases: 4. This CDR3 is 13 amino acids long. The V gene's germline CDR1 is SGHTA and CDR2 FQGTGA. This clonotype was obtained from an adult with diffuse large B cell lymphoma. This chain joins TRBV7-3 and TRBJ1-1; TRBD1 matches 10 bases. The sample taken for sequencing was tumor tissue. CDR3 in amino acids: CASSSRQGAEAFF. The CDR3 coding sequence is TGTGCCAGCAGCTCCCGACAGGGGGCCGAAGCTTTCTTT.